This T cell receptor beta chain was identified in a study of T cell responses to AZD1222 COVID-19 vaccine. Points from the study as a whole: Spike was spanned by vaccine-associated CD4 TCRs, with dominance at 160-218 and 743-854. Increased Spike-specific TCR breadth and depth were observed after two AZD1222 doses.

The repertoire was sequenced with immunoSEQ multiplex PCR; TCRdb's copy has only in-frame clones and lacks some. The sample shows approximately 190,000 clones, approximately 91% of them seen only once. About this clone: Its antigen is as yet unknown.

This CDR3 region has 16 residues. Unmatched junction bases numbered 10, after V lost 4 bases and J lost 5 bases. Germline loops: CDR1 SEHNR, CDR2 FQNEAQ (reference sequence). The sequenced sample was peripheral blood, obtained on day 0 of AZD1222 vaccination. This clonotype was sampled from an adult in good health. V and J are TRBV7-9 and TRBJ2-1, with 8 bases fitting TRBD2. The CDR3 loop reads CASSSLRGLEDNEQFF. The CDR3 coding sequence is TGTGCCAGCAGCTCACTTCGGGGACTAGAAGACAATGAGCAGTTCTTC.